The clone carrying this T cell receptor beta chain was counted between two and nine times. A junction end diverges from the germline sequence, so it may reflect a read error. The CDR3 extends over 15 amino acids. Germline lookup yields CDR1 KGHSH and CDR2 LQKENI. This specimen belongs to a study of early T cells in non-severe SARS-CoV-2 infection. Overall study: Sequenced material consisted of bulk RNA (from unsorted whole blood), and chains were unpaired.

TCRdb passed the 5' RACE reads through MiXCR, listing each CDR3 protein once. The sample carries some 98,000 distinct CDR3 sequences, more than 9.5% recorded once. Sequencing was performed on whole blood. This chain links TRBV18 with TRBJ1-1; D is undetermined. This TCR was recovered from an adult who was a healthcare worker with PCR-confirmed SARS-CoV-2 infection or an uninfected control (not recorded which). In DNA form, the CDR3 reads TGTGCCAGCTCACCCCAGCGGGTCTTGAACACTGAAGCTTTTTTT. Protein product: CASSPQRVLNTEAFF.